This T cell receptor beta chain was recovered during a study of cytomegalovirus exposure and HLA in healthy donors. Vbeta (60) and Jbeta (13) primers were used in the PCR. Generated by immunoSEQ multiplex PCR, the TCRdb table keeps only in-frame clones and is missing some. The sample carries about 160,000 clones, 86% recorded once. V dropped 0 bases and J dropped 8 bases, with 14 bases sitting between them. Germline CDR1 is SGHRS and CDR2 is YFSETQ. This CDR3 has 15 residues. This TCR derives from a woman younger than 35 in good health and CMV-seronegative. The specimen was PBMCs. The V gene is TRBV5-1, the J gene TRBJ1-4, with a weak D call TRBD1 (6 bases). DNA of the CDR3: TGCGCCAGCAGCTTGGCCGGGGGGCAGTTGGAAAAACTGTTTTTT. Translation: CASSLAGGQLEKLFF.